These 5 T cell receptor beta chains were all obtained from the same sample, sequenced in a study of identical twins. Via MiXCR, TCRdb re-called the 5' RACE reads, giving one row per CDR3 protein. The table has 400,000 to 550,000 distinct CDR3 sequences, roughly 24% seen once. The data also belong to a second study, concerning T cells expressing NK-cell markers.

The source material was CD4+ T cells sorted from blood. These receptors originate from a woman aged 18-29 years in good health.

The rearrangement uses TRBV19 and TRBJ2-1; 9 positions agree with TRBD2. CDR1 and CDR2 (germline): LNHDA, SQIVND (reference sequence). V dropped 5 bases and J dropped 6; count of bases not matched to a gene: 8. This CDR3 has 15 amino acids. CDR3 DNA: TGTGCCAGTAGTCCCAACGGACTAGCGACCAATGAGCAGTTCTTC. Its translation is CASSPNGLATNEQFF.

This clonotype occurred a few times. This CDR3 reads CASSHRGGYEQYF. In DNA, the CDR3 is TGTGCCAGCAGTCACCGCGGGGGGTACGAGCAGTACTTC. The chain couples TRBV12-3 or TRBV12-4 to TRBJ2-7; the match to TRBD2 covers 8 bases. J lost 4 bases, V lost 5 bases, and 4 bases had no gene match. This CDR3 has 13 amino acids.

This clonotype was detected ten times or more. This chain joins TRBV12-3 or TRBV12-4 and TRBJ1-1; unclear D gene. Trimming stripped 6 bases from V and 4 bases from J, with 12 bases between. The CDR3 has 13 residues. The CDR3 DNA reads as TGTGCCAGCAGCCAAGACATGGTCACTGAAGCTTTCTTT. Protein product: CASSQDMVTEAFF.

This clonotype was detected a few times. The chain combines TRBV4-2 with TRBJ2-5, with D maybe TRBD1 (6 bases). The CDR3 length is 14 residues. The ends were cut back, 4 bases at V and 3 bases at J, with 12 bases in the middle. Germline V gene data show CDR1 as LGHNA and CDR2 as YNFKEQ. This chain's CDR3 is CASSRRQVEETQYF. Here the CDR3 DNA reads TGTGCCAGCAGCCGCCGACAGGTCGAAGAGACCCAGTACTTC.

V usage is TRBV5-6 and J usage is TRBJ2-1, with D possibly called TRBD1 or TRBD2 (6 bases each). This CDR3 is built from 14 residues. The ends were cut back, 5 bases at V and 0 bases at J, with 9 bases in the middle. Germline loops: CDR1 SGHDT, CDR2 YYEEEE. The CDR3 nucleotides are TGTGCCAGCAGGGAGGGGGGCTCCTACAATGAGCAGTTCTTC. As protein: CASREGGSYNEQFF.